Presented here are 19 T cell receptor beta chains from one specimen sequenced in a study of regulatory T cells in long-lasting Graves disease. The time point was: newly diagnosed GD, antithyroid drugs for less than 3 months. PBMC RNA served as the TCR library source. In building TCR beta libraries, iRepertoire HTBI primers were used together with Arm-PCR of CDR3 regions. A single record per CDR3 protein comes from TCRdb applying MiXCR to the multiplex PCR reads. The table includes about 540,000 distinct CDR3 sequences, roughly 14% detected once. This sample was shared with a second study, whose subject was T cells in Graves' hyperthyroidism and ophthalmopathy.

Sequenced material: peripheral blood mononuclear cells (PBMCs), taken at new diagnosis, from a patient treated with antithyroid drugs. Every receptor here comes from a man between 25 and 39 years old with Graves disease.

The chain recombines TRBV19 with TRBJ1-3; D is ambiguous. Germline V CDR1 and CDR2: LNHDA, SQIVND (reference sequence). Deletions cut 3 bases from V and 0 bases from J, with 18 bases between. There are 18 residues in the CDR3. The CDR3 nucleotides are TGTGCCAGTAGTATTTTCCCCCTCGTTGAAGGCTCTGGAAACACCATATATTTT. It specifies CASSIFPLVEGSGNTIYF. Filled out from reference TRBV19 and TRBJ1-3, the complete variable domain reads DGGITQSPKYLFRKEGQNVTLSCEQNLNHDAMYWYRQDPGQGLRLIYYSQIVNDFQKGDIAEGYSVSREKKESFPLTVTSAQKNPTAFYLCASSIFPLVEGSGNTIYFGEGSWLTVV.

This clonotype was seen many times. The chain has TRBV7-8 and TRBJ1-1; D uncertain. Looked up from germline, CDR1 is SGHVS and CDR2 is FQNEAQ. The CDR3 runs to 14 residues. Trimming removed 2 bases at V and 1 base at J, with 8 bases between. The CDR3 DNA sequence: TGTGCCAGCAGCTTATCCAGACCGAACACTGAAGCTTTCTTT. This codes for CASSLSRPNTEAFF.

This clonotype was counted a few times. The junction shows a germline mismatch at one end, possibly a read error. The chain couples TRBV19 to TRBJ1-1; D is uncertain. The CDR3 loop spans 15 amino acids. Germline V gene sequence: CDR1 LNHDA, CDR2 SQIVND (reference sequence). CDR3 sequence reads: CASTRTDSLNPEAFF. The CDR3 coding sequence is TGTGCCAGTACCCGGACGGACTCACTGAACCCTGAAGCTTTCTTT.

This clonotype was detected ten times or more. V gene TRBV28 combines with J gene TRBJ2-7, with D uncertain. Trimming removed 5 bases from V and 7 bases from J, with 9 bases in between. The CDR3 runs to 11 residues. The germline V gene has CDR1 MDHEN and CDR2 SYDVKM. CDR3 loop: CASSPRWEQYF. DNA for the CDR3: TGTGCCAGCAGTCCACGGTGGGAGCAGTACTTC.

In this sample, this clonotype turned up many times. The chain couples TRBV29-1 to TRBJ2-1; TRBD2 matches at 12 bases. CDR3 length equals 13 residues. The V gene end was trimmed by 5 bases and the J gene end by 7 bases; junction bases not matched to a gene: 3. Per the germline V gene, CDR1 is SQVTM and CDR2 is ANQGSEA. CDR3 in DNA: TGCAGCGTTAAAACTAGCGGGAGGAATGAGCAGTTCTTC. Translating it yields CSVKTSGRNEQFF.

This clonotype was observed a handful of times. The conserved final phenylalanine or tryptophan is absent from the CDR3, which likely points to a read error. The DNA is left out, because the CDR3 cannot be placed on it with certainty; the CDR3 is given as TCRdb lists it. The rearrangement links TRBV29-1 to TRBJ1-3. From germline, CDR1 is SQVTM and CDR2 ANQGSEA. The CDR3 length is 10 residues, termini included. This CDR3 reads CSVEDKMREL.

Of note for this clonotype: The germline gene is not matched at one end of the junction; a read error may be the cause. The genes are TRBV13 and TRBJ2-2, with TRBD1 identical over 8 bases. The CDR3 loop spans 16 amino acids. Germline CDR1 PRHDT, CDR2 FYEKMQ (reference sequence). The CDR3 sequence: CASSLRQGIDTGELFF. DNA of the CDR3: TGCGCCAGCAGCCTCCGACAGGGGATCGACACCGGGGAGCTGTTTTTT.

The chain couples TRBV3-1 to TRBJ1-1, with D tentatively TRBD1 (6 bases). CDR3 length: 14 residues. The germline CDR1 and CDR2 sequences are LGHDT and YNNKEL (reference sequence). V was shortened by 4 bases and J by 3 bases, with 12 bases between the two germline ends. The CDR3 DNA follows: TGTGCCAGCAGCCGACAGGTCTTAGACACTGAAGCTTTCTTT. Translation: CASSRQVLDTEAFF.

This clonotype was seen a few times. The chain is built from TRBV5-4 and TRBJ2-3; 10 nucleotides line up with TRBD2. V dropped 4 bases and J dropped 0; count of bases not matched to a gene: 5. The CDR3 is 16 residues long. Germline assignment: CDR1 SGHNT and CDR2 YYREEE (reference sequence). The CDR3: CASSGGLAPSTDTQYF. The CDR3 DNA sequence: TGTGCCAGCAGCGGGGGACTAGCGCCAAGCACAGATACGCAGTATTTT.

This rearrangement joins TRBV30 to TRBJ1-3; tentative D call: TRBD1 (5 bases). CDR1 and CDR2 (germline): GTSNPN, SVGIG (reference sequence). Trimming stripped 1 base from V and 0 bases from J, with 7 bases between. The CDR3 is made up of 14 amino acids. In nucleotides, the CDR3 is TGTGCCTGGAGTGACGGGGCCTCTGGAAACACCATATATTTT. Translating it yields CAWSDGASGNTIYF.

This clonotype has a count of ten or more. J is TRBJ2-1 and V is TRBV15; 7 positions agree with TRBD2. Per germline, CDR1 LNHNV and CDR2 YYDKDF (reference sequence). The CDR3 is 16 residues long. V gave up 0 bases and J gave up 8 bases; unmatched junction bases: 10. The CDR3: CATSREGLAAPYEQFF. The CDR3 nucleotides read TGTGCCACCAGCAGAGAAGGCCTAGCGGCCCCGTATGAGCAGTTCTTC.

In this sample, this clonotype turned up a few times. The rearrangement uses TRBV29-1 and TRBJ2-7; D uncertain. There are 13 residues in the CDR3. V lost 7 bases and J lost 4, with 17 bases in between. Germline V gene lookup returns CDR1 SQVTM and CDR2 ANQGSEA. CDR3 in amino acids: CSEDGLVEYEQYF. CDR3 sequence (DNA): TGCAGCGAGGACGGGCTCGTAGAGTACGAGCAGTACTTC.

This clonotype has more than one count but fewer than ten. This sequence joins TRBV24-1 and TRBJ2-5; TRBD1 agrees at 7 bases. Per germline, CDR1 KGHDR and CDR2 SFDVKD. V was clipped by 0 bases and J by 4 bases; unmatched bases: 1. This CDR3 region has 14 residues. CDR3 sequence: CATSDLSGGETQYF. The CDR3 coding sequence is TGTGCCACCAGTGATTTGTCAGGGGGAGAGACCCAGTACTTC.

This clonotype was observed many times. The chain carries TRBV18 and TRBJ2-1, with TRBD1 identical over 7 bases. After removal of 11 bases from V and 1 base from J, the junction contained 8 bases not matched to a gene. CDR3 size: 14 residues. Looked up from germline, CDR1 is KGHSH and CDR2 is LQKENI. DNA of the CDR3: TGTGCCGGCCGGGACAGTTCATCCTACAATGAGCAGTTCTTC. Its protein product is CAGRDSSSYNEQFF.

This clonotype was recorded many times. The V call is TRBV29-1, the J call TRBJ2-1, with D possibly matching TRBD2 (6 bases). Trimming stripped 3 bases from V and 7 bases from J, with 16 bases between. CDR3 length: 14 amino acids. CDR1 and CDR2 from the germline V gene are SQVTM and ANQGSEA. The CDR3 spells CSVDGQRRVNEQFF. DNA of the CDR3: TGCAGCGTTGACGGCCAGCGGAGGGTGAATGAGCAGTTCTTC.

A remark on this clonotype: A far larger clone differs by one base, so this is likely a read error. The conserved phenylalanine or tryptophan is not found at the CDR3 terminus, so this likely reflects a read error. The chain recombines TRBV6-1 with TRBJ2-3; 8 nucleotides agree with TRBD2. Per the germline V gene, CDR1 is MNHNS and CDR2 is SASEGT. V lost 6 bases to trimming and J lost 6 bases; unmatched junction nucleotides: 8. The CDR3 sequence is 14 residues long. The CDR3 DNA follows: TGTGCCAGCAGCCCGGGAGGGCCATCGGATACGCAGTATTCT. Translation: CASSPGGPSDTQYS.

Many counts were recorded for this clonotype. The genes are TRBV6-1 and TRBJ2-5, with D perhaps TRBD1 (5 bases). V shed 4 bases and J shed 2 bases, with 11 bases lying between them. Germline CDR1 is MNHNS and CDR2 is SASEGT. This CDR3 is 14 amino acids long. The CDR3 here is CASSVFAGQETQYF. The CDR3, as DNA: TGTGCCAGCAGTGTTTTCGCAGGGCAAGAGACCCAGTACTTC.

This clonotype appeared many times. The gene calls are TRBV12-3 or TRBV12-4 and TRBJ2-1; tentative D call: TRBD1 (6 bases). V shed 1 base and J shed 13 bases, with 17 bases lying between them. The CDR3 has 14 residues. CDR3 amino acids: CASSLEGVQETQFF. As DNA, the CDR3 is TGTGCCAGCAGTTTAGAGGGGGTCCAAGAGACCCAGTTCTTC.

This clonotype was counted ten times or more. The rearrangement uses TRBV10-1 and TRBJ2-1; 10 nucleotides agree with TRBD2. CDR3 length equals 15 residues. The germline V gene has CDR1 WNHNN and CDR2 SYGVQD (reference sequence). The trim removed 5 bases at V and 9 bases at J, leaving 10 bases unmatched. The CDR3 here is CASSPGASGRLEQFF. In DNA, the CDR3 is TGCGCCAGCAGTCCAGGGGCTAGCGGGAGACTTGAGCAGTTCTTC.